This TCR beta chain comes out of a study of Graves' ophthalmopathy and Graves' hyperthyroidism. General study points: Most expanded clonotypes from thyroid (those above 0.001 frequency) were also found in blood. At roughly 67% sensitivity and 72.22% specificity, the model predicted progression of the ophthalmopathy.

This clonotype was recorded at least ten times. The antigen is undetermined. The length of the CDR3 is 16 residues. CDR1 is SGHRS and CDR2 is YFSETQ in the germline V gene. The V end was cut by 3 bases, the J end by 0 bases, with 15 bases between. Hyperthyroidism patients, aged 18 to 65, were newly diagnosed, under 2 months' duration. It was on clinical symptoms, serum thyroxine, TRAb, thyroid ultrasound and orbital computed tomography that diagnosis relied. Beta-chain TCR CDR3 regions were amplified from RNA transcripts. First-round RT-PCR with HTBI primers preceded a second-round multiplex PCR. In TCRdb, the multiplex PCR reads were re-called with MiXCR into one record per CDR3 protein. This sample carries 900,000 to 1,200,000 distinct CDR3 sequences, 35% to 40% of them seen once, and the ten largest clones take around 10%.

The gene calls are TRBV5-1 and TRBJ1-2; D remains ambiguous. Source material: peripheral blood or thyroid tissue (not recorded which). The origin of this receptor is an adult man with Graves' hyperthyroidism. This chain's CDR3 is CASSWKDGESNYGYTF. The CDR3 DNA reads as TGCGCCAGCAGCTGGAAAGACGGAGAGTCTAACTATGGCTACACCTTC.